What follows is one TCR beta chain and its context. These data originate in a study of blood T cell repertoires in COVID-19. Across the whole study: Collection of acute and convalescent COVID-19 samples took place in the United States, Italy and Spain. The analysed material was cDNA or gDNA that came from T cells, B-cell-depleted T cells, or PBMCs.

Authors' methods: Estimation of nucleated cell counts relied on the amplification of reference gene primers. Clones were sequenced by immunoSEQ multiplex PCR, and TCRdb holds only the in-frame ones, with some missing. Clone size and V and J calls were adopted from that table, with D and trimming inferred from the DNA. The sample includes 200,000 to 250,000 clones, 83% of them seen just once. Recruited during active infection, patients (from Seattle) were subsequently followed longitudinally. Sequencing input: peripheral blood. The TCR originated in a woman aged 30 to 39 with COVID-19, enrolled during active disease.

The CDR3 sequence is CSVDPGHVNTEAFF. In DNA, the CDR3 is TGCAGCGTTGATCCGGGACACGTTAACACTGAAGCTTTCTTT. This chain links TRBV29-1 with TRBJ1-1; a possible D gene is TRBD1 (6 bases). Germline-derived CDR1 and CDR2 are SQVTM and ANQGSEA. V gave up 3 bases and J gave up 2 bases, with 13 bases separating them. The CDR3 contains 14 residues.